The next 32 T cell receptor beta chains were all read from a single sample in a study of breast tumors, draining lymph nodes, adjacent tissues. A single record per CDR3 protein comes from TCRdb applying MiXCR to the multiplex PCR reads. In the table there are 200,000 or so distinct CDR3 sequences, roughly 29% of which are singletons. Samples came from axillary lymph nodes draining the breast cancer. Sequencing used axillary lymph node tissue. The origin of the receptors is a female donor with breast cancer. Some clones in this sample may be carry-over from other donors' samples.

This clonotype came up many times. The V call is TRBV27, the J call TRBJ2-2; D is unclear. The germline V gene encodes CDR1 MNHEY and CDR2 SMNVEV (reference sequence). The CDR3 is 13 amino acids. Trimming took 3 bases from V and 6 from J, leaving 8 bases between them. CDR3 residues: CASSFVRAGELFF. CDR3 DNA sequence: TGTGCCAGCAGTTTCGTTCGGGCCGGGGAGCTGTTTTTT.

About this clonotype itself: A read error may account for a junction end that differs from germline. The chain recombines TRBV9 with TRBJ2-1; D remains ambiguous. Germline loops: CDR1 SGDLS, CDR2 YYNGEE. CDR3 length: 15 amino acids. This chain's CDR3 is CASSKGPRPYNEPFF. CDR3 nucleotides: TGTGCCAGCAGCAAAGGCCCCAGACCGTACAATGAGCCGTTCTTC. Drawing the rest from reference TRBV9 and TRBJ2-1, the complete variable domain is DSGVTQTPKHLITATGQRVTLRCSPRSGDLSVYWYQQSLDQGLQFLIQYYNGEERAKGNILERFSAQQFPDLHSELNLSSLELGDSALYFCASSKGPRPYNEPFFGPGTRLTVL.

This clonotype was picked up many times. The genes are TRBV6-6 and TRBJ1-2; D is ambiguous. Per the germline V gene, CDR1 is MNHNY and CDR2 is SVGAGI (reference sequence). There are 12 residues in the CDR3. V lost 6 bases and J lost 4, with 9 bases in between. The CDR3 DNA sequence: TGTGCCAGCAGCCCTACCATCTATGGCTACACCTTC. Amino acids: CASSPTIYGYTF.

The rearrangement uses TRBV6-5 and TRBJ2-7; 9 bases agree with TRBD1. The germline CDR1 and CDR2 sequences are MNHEY and SVGAGI. V lost 6 bases, J lost 3 bases, and 9 bases stayed unmatched. The CDR3 consists of 15 residues. As DNA, the CDR3 is TGTGCCAGCAGCCACAGGGGACAGGGCCTCTACGAGCAGTACTTC. Translating it yields CASSHRGQGLYEQYF.

Note on this clonotype: This may arise from a read error, as a much more abundant clone is one base away. The chain has TRBV6-1 and TRBJ1-2; TRBD1 matches at 8 bases. The V gene's germline CDR1 is MNHNS and CDR2 SASEGT. CDR3 length: 16 residues. The CDR3 DNA reads as TGTGTCAGCAGTGAAACTGCAGGGGGCCGTAACTATGGCTACACCTTC. As protein: CVSSETAGGRNYGYTF.

This clonotype came up many times. The chain carries TRBV20-1 and TRBJ2-2; 16 bases map to TRBD2. V lost 6 bases, J lost 5 bases, and 6 bases stayed unmatched. CDR3 length: 16 amino acids. The germline gives CDR1 DFQATT, CDR2 SNEGSKA (reference sequence). The CDR3 nucleotides are TGCAGTGCCACCGGGACTAGCGGGGGGGGTACCGGGGAGCTGTTTTTT. It yields the protein CSATGTSGGGTGELFF.

In its sample, this clonotype was seen many times. J is TRBJ1-6 and V is TRBV6-5; D is ambiguous. CDR1 and CDR2 (germline): MNHEY, SVGAGI. The CDR3 loop spans 13 amino acids. Trimming took off 6 bases at V and 7 bases at J, with 10 bases between the two ends. CDR3 DNA: TGTGCCAGCAGGCGGAACAGCAATTCACCCCTCCACTTT. Its translation is CASRRNSNSPLHF.

The CDR3 here is CASSPRTDSSEAFF. CDR3 DNA sequence: TGTGCCAGCAGTCCGAGGACGGACAGTTCTGAAGCTTTCTTT. The rearrangement links TRBV6-1 to TRBJ1-1; D possibly corresponds to TRBD1 (6 bases). The CDR3 length is 14 residues. V was trimmed by 5 bases and J by 6 bases, leaving 16 bases between them. Germline assignment: CDR1 MNHNS and CDR2 SASEGT.

This clonotype was detected ten times or more. The chain couples TRBV6-1 to TRBJ2-7; 7 bases agree with TRBD2. Trimming at V came to 6 bases and at J to 4 bases, leaving 15 bases not matched to a gene. CDR1 is MNHNS and CDR2 is SASEGT in the germline V gene. CDR3 length: 16 amino acids. CDR3 bases: TGTGCCAGCAGAGACGAGGGACTACCAAACCCTTACGAGCAGTACTTC. This sequence encodes CASRDEGLPNPYEQYF.

This clonotype occurred many times. The J gene is TRBJ1-2, the V gene TRBV6-1, with a weak D call TRBD1 (6 bases). Germline V gene data show CDR1 as MNHNS and CDR2 as SASEGT. This CDR3 is built from 13 residues. V was pared by 6 bases and J by 5 bases, with 13 bases between. CDR3 nucleotide sequence: TGTGCCAGCAGGGACAGTAGGGTGTATGGCTACACCTTC. As protein: CASRDSRVYGYTF.

This clonotype was seen only a few times. A much larger clone differs from this one at a single base, so this may be a read error. The chain links TRBV20-1 to TRBJ1-5, with TRBD1 matching 7 bases. Germline loops: CDR1 DFQATT, CDR2 SNEGSKA (reference sequence). Trimming at V came to 2 bases and at J to 4 bases, leaving 11 bases not matched to a gene. This CDR3 is 16 amino acids long. CDR3 sequence: CSARQEGGRSNQPQHF. CDR3 DNA: TGCAGTGCTAGACAAGAAGGGGGCCGTTCAAATCAGCCCCAGCATTTT.

This clonotype was picked up many times. The chain is built from TRBV11-3 and TRBJ2-2; 8 bases fit TRBD1. The J segment lost 8 bases and the V segment lost 3 bases, leaving 8 bases of the junction unmatched. The germline gives CDR1 SGHNT, CDR2 YENEEA. CDR3 length equals 15 residues. This CDR3 reads CASSLTRGRDGELFF. DNA of the CDR3: TGTGCCAGCAGCTTGACCAGGGGGCGTGATGGGGAGCTGTTTTTT.

This clonotype was counted ten times or more. The chain recombines TRBV6-1 with TRBJ2-3; 7 nucleotides line up with TRBD2. The CDR3 totals 14 residues. Germline V gene sequence: CDR1 MNHNS, CDR2 SASEGT. V lost 8 bases, J lost 5 bases, and 10 bases stayed unmatched. The CDR3 nucleotides read TGTGCCAGCCTCCGTGGGGAGGGCCGAGATACGCAGTATTTT. This codes for CASLRGEGRDTQYF.

The table lists this clonotype with many counts. The chain is built from TRBV5-8 and TRBJ1-2; D remains unclear. The CDR3 contains 13 residues. The V gene's germline CDR1 is SGHTS and CDR2 YDEGEE. V lost 4 bases, J lost 6 bases, and 13 bases lay in between. CDR3 amino acids: CASSPESSHGYTF. DNA of the CDR3: TGTGCCAGCAGCCCCGAATCCTCACATGGCTACACCTTC.

The J gene is TRBJ1-5, the V gene TRBV28; tentative D call: TRBD1 (6 bases). Per the germline V gene, CDR1 is MDHEN and CDR2 is SYDVKM. The CDR3 spans 16 residues. Trimming took off 5 bases at V and 0 bases at J, with 14 bases between the two ends. CDR3 bases: TGTGCCAGCAGTAGGGACATTCATTATAGCAATCAGCCCCAGCATTTT. Protein sequence: CASSRDIHYSNQPQHF.

Points on this clonotype: Because the CDR3 is missing its conserved closing phenylalanine or tryptophan, this is likely a read error. The chain combines TRBV20-1 with TRBJ2-5; 10 bases agree with TRBD2. The CDR3 loop spans 15 amino acids. CDR1 is DFQATT and CDR2 is SNEGSKA in the germline V gene (reference sequence). The CDR3 nucleotides read TGTAGTGCTAGTGGGCTAGCGGGGGACCAAGAGACCCAGTACCTC. Amino acids: CSASGLAGDQETQYL.

This clonotype came up many times. The gene calls are TRBV6-6 and TRBJ1-3; TRBD1 aligns across 7 bases. The J segment lost 0 bases and the V segment lost 3 bases, leaving 11 bases of the junction unmatched. From germline, CDR1 is MNHNY and CDR2 SVGAGI (reference sequence). This CDR3 has 18 residues. The CDR3 region is CASSYNPRGQSSGNTIYF. CDR3 DNA sequence: TGTGCCAGCAGTTATAACCCCAGGGGACAGAGCTCTGGAAACACCATATATTTT.

This clonotype was detected ten times or more. V is TRBV20-1 and J is TRBJ2-5, with D perhaps being TRBD1 or TRBD2 (5 bases each). The CDR3 loop spans 13 amino acids. Germline V gene data show CDR1 as DFQATT and CDR2 as SNEGSKA (reference sequence). The CDR3 region is CRATVEGVETQYF. CDR3 sequence (DNA): TGCAGGGCGACAGTTGAGGGTGTGGAGACCCAGTACTTC.

This chain joins TRBV15 and TRBJ1-6; tentatively, D is TRBD1 (5 bases). This CDR3 spans 14 amino acids. The V and J ends lost 3 bases and 13 bases respectively, with 16 bases between them. Germline lookup yields CDR1 LNHNV and CDR2 YYDKDF (reference sequence). Here the CDR3 reads CATSSLEGPSPLHF. The CDR3 nucleotides read TGTGCCACCAGCAGCTTAGAGGGGCCCTCGCCCCTCCACTTT.

This clonotype was recorded at least ten times. The genes are TRBV11-2 and TRBJ2-2, with TRBD1 as a possible D gene (5 bases). Germline CDR1 and CDR2: SGHAT and FQNNGV. The V end lost 3 bases, the J end lost 5 bases, and 10 bases lay between the germline ends. The CDR3 has 14 residues. CDR3 nucleotide sequence: TGTGCCAGCAGCTTTCAGGGTCAGACCGGGGAGCTGTTTTTT. Translating it yields CASSFQGQTGELFF.

There are many counts of this clonotype. The chain employs TRBV4-2 and TRBJ2-1, with D maybe TRBD2 (5 bases). Per germline, CDR1 LGHNA and CDR2 YNFKEQ. The CDR3 is 16 amino acids. V lost 0 bases to trimming and J lost 10 bases, with 19 bases between them. CDR3 protein: CASSQDLERTYGEQFF. As DNA, the CDR3 is TGTGCCAGCAGCCAAGATCTGGAGCGGACCTACGGGGAGCAGTTCTTC.

At least ten counts were recorded for this clonotype. This rearrangement joins TRBV18 to TRBJ2-5; D may be TRBD2 (5 bases). The V end was cut by 4 bases, the J end by 3 bases, with 9 bases between. Per the germline V gene, CDR1 is KGHSH and CDR2 is LQKENI. The CDR3 is made up of 13 amino acids. The CDR3 spells CASSRSREETQYF. CDR3 bases: TGTGCCAGCTCACGTTCGAGGGAAGAGACCCAGTACTTC.

In its sample, this clonotype was seen many times. One junction end does not reproduce the germline sequence, and a read error may be involved. The chain uses TRBV20-1 and TRBJ2-5, with D possibly called TRBD1 or TRBD2 (5 bases each). The CDR3 is 11 amino acids. In germline, CDR1 is DFQATT, CDR2 SNEGSKA (reference sequence). The chain's CDR3 is CSAWVGETQSF. The CDR3, as DNA: TGCAGTGCTTGGGTGGGGGAGACCCAGTCCTTC.

This clonotype occurred many times. The chain uses TRBV20-1 and TRBJ2-7, with D possibly matching TRBD2 (6 bases). Looked up from germline, CDR1 is DFQATT and CDR2 is SNEGSKA (reference sequence). The CDR3 runs 15 residues. V lost 3 bases and J lost 3, with 18 bases in between. CDR3 loop: CSASPSRDSYYEQYF. DNA for the CDR3: TGCAGTGCTAGTCCGAGCCGGGACTCTTACTACGAGCAGTACTTC.

In its sample, this clonotype was seen many times. This chain connects TRBV2 to TRBJ2-2; TRBD2 might be the D (5 bases). Germline values: CDR1 SNHLY, CDR2 FYNNEI. The CDR3 totals 14 residues. Trimming took 7 bases from V and 6 from J, leaving 15 bases between them. Written as DNA, the CDR3 is TGTGCCAGCACTACGGAGGCCGGGTCCGGGGAGCTGTTTTTT. It specifies CASTTEAGSGELFF.

About this clonotype itself: Possible read error: a much larger clone is one base away. The rearrangement uses TRBV11-2 and TRBJ2-1; D is undetermined. This CDR3 region has 14 residues. Germline CDR1 is SGHAT and CDR2 is FQNNGV. The CDR3 DNA reads as TGTGCCAGCAGCTCGGAGTGGGCTTGGGGTGAGCAGCTCTTC. Its translation is CASSSEWAWGEQLF.

This clonotype has just a few counts. This chain links TRBV6-1 with TRBJ2-2, with 7 nucleotides matching TRBD2. This CDR3 has 15 residues. J lost 3 bases, V lost 7 bases, and 8 bases had no gene match. Germline CDR1 reads MNHNS; CDR2 reads SASEGT. The CDR3 loop reads CASTKGEGYTGELFF. CDR3 bases: TGTGCCAGCACCAAAGGGGAGGGATACACCGGGGAGCTGTTTTTT.

Turning to this clonotype: A read error may be the cause here, since a much bigger clone is one base away. The CDR3 loop is CASSLTGGTEASF. CDR3 coding DNA: TGTGCCAGCAGCTTAACAGGGGGCACTGAAGCTTCCTTT. The chain joins TRBV7-8 to TRBJ1-1, with 9 bases aligning to TRBD1. CDR3 length equals 13 residues. CDR1 and CDR2 from the germline V gene are SGHVS and FQNEAQ.

The table lists this clonotype with many counts. The V call is TRBV20-1, the J call TRBJ1-5; D is uncertain. This CDR3 is 16 amino acids long. Germline CDR1 reads DFQATT; CDR2 reads SNEGSKA (reference sequence). V was trimmed by 0 bases and J by 1 base, leaving 13 bases between them. The CDR3 spells CSAREGEGRSNQPQHF. The CDR3 DNA reads TGCAGTGCTAGAGAGGGCGAAGGAAGGAGCAATCAGCCCCAGCATTTT.

This clonotype was seen a single time. The junction and the germline gene differ at one end; a read error may be behind it. V gene TRBV7-9 combines with J gene TRBJ1-1; D is possibly TRBD1 (6 bases). CDR3 length equals 16 residues. Per germline, CDR1 SEHNR and CDR2 FQNEAQ (reference sequence). The CDR3 protein is CASSPGIGQLNTESFF. The DNA of the CDR3 is TGTGCCAGCAGCCCAGGTATCGGACAGTTGAACACTGAATCTTTCTTT.

This clonotype was counted many times. The CDR3 sequence is CASQRERGSGTQYF. CDR3 coding DNA: TGTGCCAGTCAGCGCGAAAGGGGATCAGGGACGCAGTATTTT. The chain has TRBV7-2 and TRBJ2-3; possible D gene TRBD1, 5 bases. CDR1 and CDR2 from the germline V gene are SGHTA and FQGNSA. The CDR3 contains 14 residues. The ends were cut back, 9 bases at V and 9 bases at J, with 22 bases in the middle. Combining the CDR3 with reference TRBV7-2 and TRBJ2-3 gives the whole variable domain GAGVSQSPSNKVTEKGKDVELRCDPISGHTALYWYRQSLGQGLEFLIYFQGNSAPDKSGLPSDRFSAERTGGSVSTLTIQRTQQEDSAVYLCASQRERGSGTQYFGPGTRLTVL.

This clonotype came up a few times. Just one base apart from a much larger clone, this may be a read error. Written as DNA, the CDR3 is TGTGCCAGCAGCCCCGCGGGTGCAGGCTACACCTTC. Its translation: CASSPAGAGYTF. This rearrangement joins TRBV5-6 to TRBJ1-2; D unresolved. This CDR3 has 12 amino acids. Germline values: CDR1 SGHDT, CDR2 YYEEEE. The V and J ends lost 4 bases and 8 bases respectively, with 12 bases between them.